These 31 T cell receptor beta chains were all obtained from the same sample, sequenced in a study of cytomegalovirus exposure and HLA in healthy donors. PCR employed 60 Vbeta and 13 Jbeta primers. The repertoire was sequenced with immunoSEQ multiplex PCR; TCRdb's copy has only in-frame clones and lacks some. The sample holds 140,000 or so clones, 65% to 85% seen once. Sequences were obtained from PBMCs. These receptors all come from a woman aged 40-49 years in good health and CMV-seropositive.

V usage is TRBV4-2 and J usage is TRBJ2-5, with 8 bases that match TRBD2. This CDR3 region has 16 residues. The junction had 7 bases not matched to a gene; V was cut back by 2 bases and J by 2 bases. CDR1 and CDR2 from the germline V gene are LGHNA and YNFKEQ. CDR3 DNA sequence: TGTGCCAGCAGCCAATTTAGCGGGGCCCAACAAGAGACCCAGTACTTC. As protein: CASSQFSGAQQETQYF.

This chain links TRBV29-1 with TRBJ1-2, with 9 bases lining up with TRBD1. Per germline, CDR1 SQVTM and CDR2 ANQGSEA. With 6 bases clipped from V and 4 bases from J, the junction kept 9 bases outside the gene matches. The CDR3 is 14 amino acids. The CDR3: CSVEGQGHLYGYTF. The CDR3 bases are TGCAGCGTAGAGGGACAGGGCCACCTCTATGGCTACACCTTC. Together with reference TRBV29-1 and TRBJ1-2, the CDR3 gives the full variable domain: SAVISQKPSRDICQRGTSLTIQCQVDSQVTMMFWYRQQPGQSLTLIATANQGSEATYESGFVIDKFPISRPNLTFSTLTVSNMSPEDSSIYLCSVEGQGHLYGYTFGSGTRLTVV.

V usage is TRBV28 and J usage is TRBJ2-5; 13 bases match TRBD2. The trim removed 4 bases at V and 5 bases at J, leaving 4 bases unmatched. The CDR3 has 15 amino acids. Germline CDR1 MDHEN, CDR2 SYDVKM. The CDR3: CASSSGTSGEETQYF. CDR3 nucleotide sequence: TGTGCCAGCAGTTCCGGGACTAGCGGGGAGGAGACCCAGTACTTC.

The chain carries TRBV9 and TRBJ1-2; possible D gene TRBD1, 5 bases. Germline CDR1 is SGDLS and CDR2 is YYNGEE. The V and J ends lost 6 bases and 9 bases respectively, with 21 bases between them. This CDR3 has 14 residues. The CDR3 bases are TGTGCCAGCACCCCAAGGGCATCGGGGGGGAGCTACACCTTC. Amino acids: CASTPRASGGSYTF. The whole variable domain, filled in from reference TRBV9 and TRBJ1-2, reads DSGVTQTPKHLITATGQRVTLRCSPRSGDLSVYWYQQSLDQGLQFLIQYYNGEERAKGNILERFSAQQFPDLHSELNLSSLELGDSALYFCASTPRASGGSYTFGSGTRLTVV.

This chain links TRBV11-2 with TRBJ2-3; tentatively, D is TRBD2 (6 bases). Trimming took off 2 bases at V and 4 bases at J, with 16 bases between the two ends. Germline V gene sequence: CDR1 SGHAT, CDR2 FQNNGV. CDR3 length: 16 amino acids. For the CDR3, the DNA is TGTGCCAGCAGCTTACTTCCCCATAGACTAGCAGATACGCAGTATTTT. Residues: CASSLLPHRLADTQYF.

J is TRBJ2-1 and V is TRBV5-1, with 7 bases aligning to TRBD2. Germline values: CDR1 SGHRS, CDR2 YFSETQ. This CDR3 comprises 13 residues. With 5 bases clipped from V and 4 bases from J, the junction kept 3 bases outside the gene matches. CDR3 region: CASRLAAYNEQFF. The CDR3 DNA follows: TGCGCCAGCAGGCTAGCGGCGTACAATGAGCAGTTCTTC.

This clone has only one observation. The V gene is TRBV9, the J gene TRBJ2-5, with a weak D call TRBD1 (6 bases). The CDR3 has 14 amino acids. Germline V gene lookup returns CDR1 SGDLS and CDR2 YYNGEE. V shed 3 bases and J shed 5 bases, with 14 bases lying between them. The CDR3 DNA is TGTGCCAGCAGCGCAGGGGATAATTCGGAGACCCAGTACTTC. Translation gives CASSAGDNSETQYF.

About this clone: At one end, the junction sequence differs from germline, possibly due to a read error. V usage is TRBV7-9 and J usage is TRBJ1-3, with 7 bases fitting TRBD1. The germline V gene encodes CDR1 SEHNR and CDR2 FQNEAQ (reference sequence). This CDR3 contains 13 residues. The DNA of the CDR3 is TGTTCCAGCCGGGACAGCTCTGGAAACACCATATATTTT. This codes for CSSRDSSGNTIYF.

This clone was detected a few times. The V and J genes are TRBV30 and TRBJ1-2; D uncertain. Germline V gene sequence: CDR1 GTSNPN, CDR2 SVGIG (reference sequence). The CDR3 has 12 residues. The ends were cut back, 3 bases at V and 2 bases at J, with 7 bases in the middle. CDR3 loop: CAWRGRNYGYTF. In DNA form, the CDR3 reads TGTGCCTGGAGGGGCAGAAACTATGGCTACACCTTC.

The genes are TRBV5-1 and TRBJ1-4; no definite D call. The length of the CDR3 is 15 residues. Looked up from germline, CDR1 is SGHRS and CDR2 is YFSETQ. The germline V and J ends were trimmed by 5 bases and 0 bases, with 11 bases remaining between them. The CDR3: CASSHTEPTNEKLFF. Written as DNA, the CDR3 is TGCGCCAGCAGTCATACAGAACCAACTAATGAAAAACTGTTTTTT.

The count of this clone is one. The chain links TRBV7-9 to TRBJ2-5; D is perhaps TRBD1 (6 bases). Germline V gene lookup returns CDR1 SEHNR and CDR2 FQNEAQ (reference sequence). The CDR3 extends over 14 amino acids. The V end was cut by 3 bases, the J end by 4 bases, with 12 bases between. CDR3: CASSFDRPGETQYF. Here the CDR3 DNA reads TGTGCCAGCAGCTTCGACAGGCCCGGAGAGACCCAGTACTTC. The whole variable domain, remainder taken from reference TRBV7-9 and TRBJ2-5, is DTGVSQNPRHKITKRGQNVTFRCDPISEHNRLYWYRQTLGQGPEFLTYFQNEAQLEKSRLLSDRFSAERPKGSFSTLEIQRTEQGDSAMYLCASSFDRPGETQYFGPGTRLLVL.

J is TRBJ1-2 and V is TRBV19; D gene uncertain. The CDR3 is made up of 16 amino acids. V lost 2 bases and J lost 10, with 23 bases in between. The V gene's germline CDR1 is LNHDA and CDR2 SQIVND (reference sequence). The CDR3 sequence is CASSIRLGLRGADYTF. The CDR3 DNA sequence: TGTGCCAGTAGTATAAGGCTCGGCCTACGAGGTGCGGACTACACCTTC.

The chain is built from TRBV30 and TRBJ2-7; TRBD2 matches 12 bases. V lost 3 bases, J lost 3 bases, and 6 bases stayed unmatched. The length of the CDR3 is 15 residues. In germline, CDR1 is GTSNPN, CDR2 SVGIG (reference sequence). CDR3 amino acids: CAWRKGLAGNYEQYF. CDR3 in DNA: TGTGCCTGGAGAAAAGGACTAGCGGGGAACTACGAGCAGTACTTC.

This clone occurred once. The CDR3 loop is CASSVPRGVAFF. The CDR3 DNA is TGTGCCAGCAGTGTCCCCAGGGGGGTAGCTTTCTTT. V gene TRBV6-1 combines with J gene TRBJ1-1; 7 bases fit TRBD1. Germline assignment: CDR1 MNHNS and CDR2 SASEGT. The V segment lost 4 bases and the J segment 10 bases; nucleotides outside the gene matches: 6. The length of the CDR3 is 12 residues.

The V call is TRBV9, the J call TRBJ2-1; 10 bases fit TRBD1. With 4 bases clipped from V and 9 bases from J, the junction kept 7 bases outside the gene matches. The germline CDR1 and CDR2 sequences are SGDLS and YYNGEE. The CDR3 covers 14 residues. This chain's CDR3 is CASSPRQGAGEQFF. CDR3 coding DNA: TGTGCCAGCAGCCCACGACAGGGGGCGGGTGAGCAGTTCTTC.

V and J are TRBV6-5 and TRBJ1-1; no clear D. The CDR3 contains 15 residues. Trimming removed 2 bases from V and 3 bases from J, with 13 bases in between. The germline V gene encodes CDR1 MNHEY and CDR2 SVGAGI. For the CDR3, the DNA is TGTGCCAGCAGTTACGGGGAGGGATCGGACACTGAAGCTTTCTTT. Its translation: CASSYGEGSDTEAFF.

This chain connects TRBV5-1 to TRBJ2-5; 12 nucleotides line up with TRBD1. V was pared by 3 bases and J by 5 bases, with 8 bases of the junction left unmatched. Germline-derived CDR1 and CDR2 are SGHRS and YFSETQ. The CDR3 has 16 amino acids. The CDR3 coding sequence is TGCGCCAGCAGCTATTTGGGACAGGGGGCAGCGGAGACCCAGTACTTC. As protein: CASSYLGQGAAETQYF.

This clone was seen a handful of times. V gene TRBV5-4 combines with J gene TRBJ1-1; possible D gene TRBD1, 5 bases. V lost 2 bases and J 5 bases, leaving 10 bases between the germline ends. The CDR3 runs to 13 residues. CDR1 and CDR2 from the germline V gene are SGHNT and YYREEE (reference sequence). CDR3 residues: CASSFGGMTEAFF. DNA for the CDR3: TGTGCCAGCAGCTTCGGGGGAATGACTGAAGCTTTCTTT.

CDR3 loop: CASSYPPDRGDGYTF. CDR3 in DNA: TGTGCCAGCAGTTACCCCCCGGACAGGGGCGATGGCTACACCTTC. This chain uses TRBV6-5 with TRBJ1-2, with 9 bases aligning to TRBD1. V shed 2 bases and J 6 bases; nucleotides not matched to a gene: 7. This CDR3 region has 15 residues. Germline CDR1 is MNHEY and CDR2 is SVGAGI.

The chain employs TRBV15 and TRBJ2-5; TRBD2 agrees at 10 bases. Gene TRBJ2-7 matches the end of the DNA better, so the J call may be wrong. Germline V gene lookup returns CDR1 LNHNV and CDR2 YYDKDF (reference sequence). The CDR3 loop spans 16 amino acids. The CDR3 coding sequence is TGTGCCACCAGCAGGGGGGCCGGGACTAGCGTTTACGAGCAGTACTTC. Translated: CATSRGAGTSVYEQYF.

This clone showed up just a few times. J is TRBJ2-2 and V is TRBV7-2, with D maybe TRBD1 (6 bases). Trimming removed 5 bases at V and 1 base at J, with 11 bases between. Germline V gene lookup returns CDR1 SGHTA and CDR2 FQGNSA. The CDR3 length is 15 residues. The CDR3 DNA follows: TGTGCCAGCAGCCTTCCCAGGGGGAACACCGGGGAGCTGTTTTTT. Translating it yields CASSLPRGNTGELFF.

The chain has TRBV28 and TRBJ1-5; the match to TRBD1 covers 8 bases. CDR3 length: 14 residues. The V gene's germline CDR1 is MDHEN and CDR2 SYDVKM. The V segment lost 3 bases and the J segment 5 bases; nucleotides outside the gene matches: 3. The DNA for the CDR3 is TGTGCCAGCAGTTTGATACAGGGGGATCAGCCCCAGCATTTT. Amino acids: CASSLIQGDQPQHF.

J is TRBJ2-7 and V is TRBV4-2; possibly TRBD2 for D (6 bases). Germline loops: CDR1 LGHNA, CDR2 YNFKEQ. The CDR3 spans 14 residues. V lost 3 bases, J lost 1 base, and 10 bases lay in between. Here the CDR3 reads CASSHAGGSYEQYF. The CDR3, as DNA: TGTGCCAGCAGCCATGCCGGGGGATCCTACGAGCAGTACTTC.

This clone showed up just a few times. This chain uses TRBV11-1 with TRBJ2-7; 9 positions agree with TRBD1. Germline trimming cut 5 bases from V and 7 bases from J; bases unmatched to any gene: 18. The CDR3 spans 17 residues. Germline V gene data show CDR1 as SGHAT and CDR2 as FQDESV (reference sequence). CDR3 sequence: CASSRTPQETGGGEQYF. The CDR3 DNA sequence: TGTGCCAGCAGCCGGACACCCCAGGAGACAGGGGGTGGTGAGCAGTACTTC.

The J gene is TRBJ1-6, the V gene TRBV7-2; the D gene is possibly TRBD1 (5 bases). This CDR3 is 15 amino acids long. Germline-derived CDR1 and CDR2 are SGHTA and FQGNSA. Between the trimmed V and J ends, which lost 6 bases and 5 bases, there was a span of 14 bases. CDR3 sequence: CASSPRQSHNSPLHF. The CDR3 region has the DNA TGTGCCAGCAGTCCTAGACAGTCGCATAATTCACCCCTCCACTTT.

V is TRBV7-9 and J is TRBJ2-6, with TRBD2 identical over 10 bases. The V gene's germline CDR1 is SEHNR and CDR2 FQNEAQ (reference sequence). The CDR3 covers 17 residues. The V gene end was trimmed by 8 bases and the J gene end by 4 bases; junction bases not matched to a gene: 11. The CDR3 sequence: CASRGLAGVGGANVLTF. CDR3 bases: TGTGCCAGCCGAGGGCTAGCGGGAGTGGGAGGGGCCAACGTCCTGACTTTC.

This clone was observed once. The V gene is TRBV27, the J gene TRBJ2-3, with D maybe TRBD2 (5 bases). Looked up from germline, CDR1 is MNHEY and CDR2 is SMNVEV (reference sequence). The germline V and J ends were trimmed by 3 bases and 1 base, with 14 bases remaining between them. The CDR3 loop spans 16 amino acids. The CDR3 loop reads CASSFRPGIRTDTQYF. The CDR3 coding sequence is TGTGCCAGCAGTTTCCGTCCGGGAATCCGCACAGATACGCAGTATTTT.

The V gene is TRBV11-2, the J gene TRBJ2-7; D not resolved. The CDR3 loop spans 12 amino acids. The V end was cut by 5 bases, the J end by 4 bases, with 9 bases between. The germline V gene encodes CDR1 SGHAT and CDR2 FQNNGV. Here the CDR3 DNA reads TGTGCCAGCAGCGCCGACGGGTACGAGCAGTACTTC. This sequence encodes CASSADGYEQYF.

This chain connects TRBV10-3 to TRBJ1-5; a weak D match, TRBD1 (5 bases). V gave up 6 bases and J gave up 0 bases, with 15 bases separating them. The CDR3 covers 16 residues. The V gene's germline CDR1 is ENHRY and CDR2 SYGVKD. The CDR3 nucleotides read TGTGCCATCAGCGAAGGGGAAGGGATTAGCAATCAGCCCCAGCATTTT. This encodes CAISEGEGISNQPQHF.

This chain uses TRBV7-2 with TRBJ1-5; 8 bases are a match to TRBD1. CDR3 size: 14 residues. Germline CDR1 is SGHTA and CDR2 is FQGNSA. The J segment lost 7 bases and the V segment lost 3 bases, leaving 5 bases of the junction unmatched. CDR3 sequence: CASSFSTGGQPQHF. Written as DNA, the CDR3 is TGTGCCAGCAGCTTTAGTACAGGGGGGCAGCCCCAGCATTTT.

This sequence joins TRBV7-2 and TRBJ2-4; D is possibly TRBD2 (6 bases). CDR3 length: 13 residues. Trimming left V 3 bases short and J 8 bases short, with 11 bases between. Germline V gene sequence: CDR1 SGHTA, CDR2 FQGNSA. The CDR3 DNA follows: TGTGCCAGCAGCTTTAGCAGGGAGGACATTCAGTACTTC. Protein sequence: CASSFSREDIQYF. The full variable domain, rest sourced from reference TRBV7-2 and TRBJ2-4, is GAGVSQSPSNKVTEKGKDVELRCDPISGHTALYWYRQSLGQGLEFLIYFQGNSAPDKSGLPSDRFSAERTGGSVSTLTIQRTQQEDSAVYLCASSFSREDIQYFGAGTRLSVL.